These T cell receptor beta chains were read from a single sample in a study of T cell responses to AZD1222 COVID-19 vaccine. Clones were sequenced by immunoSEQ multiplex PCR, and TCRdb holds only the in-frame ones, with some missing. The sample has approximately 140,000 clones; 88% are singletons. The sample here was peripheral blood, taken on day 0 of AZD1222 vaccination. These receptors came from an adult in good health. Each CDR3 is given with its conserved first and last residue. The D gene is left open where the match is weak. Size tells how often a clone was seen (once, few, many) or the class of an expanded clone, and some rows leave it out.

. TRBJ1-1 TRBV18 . CASSSGTTNTEAFF TGTGCCAGCTCATCCGGGACAACAAACACTGAAGCTTTCTTT
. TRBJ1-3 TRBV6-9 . CASSYKGPDRSGGTIYF TGTGCCAGCAGTTATAAGGGCCCTGACCGCTCCGGGGGCACCATATATTTT
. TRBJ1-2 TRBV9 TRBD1 CASSAGTGPLYGYTF TGTGCCAGCAGCGCGGGGACAGGGCCTTTGTATGGCTACACCTTC
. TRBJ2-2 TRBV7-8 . CASSFGPSGELFF TGTGCCAGCAGCTTCGGGCCTAGCGGGGAGCTGTTTTTT
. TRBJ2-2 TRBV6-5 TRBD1 CASRDPGQGVGELFF TGTGCCAGCAGAGACCCCGGACAGGGTGTGGGGGAGCTGTTTTTT
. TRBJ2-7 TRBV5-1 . CASSPPRGGREEQYF TGCGCCAGCAGCCCGCCGAGAGGGGGGAGGGAGGAGCAGTACTTC
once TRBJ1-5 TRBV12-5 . CASGDSYSNQPQHF TGTGCTAGCGGGGATTCATATAGCAATCAGCCCCAGCATTTT
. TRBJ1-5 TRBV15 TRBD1 CATSWDRTQAQHF TGTGCCACCAGCTGGGACAGAACCCAGGCCCAGCATTTT
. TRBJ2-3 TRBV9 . CASSALGTNPSTDTQYF TGTGCCAGCAGCGCACTAGGGACAAACCCTTCCACAGATACGCAGTATTTT
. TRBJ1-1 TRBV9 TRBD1 CASSVDRGNTEAFF TGTGCCAGCAGCGTGGACAGGGGGAACACTGAAGCTTTCTTT
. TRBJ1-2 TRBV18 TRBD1 CASSPRDRGGPHGYTF TGTGCCAGCTCACCAAGGGACAGGGGCGGCCCGCATGGCTACACCTTC
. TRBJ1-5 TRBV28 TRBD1 CASSSPDRVGQPQHF TGTGCCAGCAGCTCTCCTGACAGGGTTGGACAGCCCCAGCATTTT